Listed below are T cell receptor beta chains from one sample, sequenced in a study of shared clonotypes between healthy human individuals. Profiled with immunoSEQ multiplex PCR; TCRdb holds only in-frame clones, not every one. The sample holds some 2.4 million clones, 90% to 95% seen once. The sequencing input was naive CD4+ T cells from PBMCs. The origin of the receptors is a young man in good health. Some clones in this sample may be carry-over from other donors' samples. Each CDR3 is given with its conserved first and last residue. Fields, in order: J gene, D gene, clone size, V gene, CDR3 protein, CDR3 DNA. A D gene is named only where the DNA matches it firmly. Rows may omit the clone size; those that give it use once, few, many or a size class.

j_call: TRBJ2-3; d_call: NA; clone_size: NA; v_call: TRBV5-1; cdr3_aa: CASSLDSSTDTQYF; cdr3_nt: TGCGCCAGCAGCTTGGACAGTAGCACAGATACGCAGTATTTT
j_call: TRBJ2-1; d_call: NA; clone_size: NA; v_call: TRBV7-2; cdr3_aa: CASSLSWPAGNEQFF; cdr3_nt: TGTGCCAGCAGCTTATCCTGGCCAGCCGGGAATGAGCAGTTCTTC
j_call: TRBJ2-2; d_call: NA; clone_size: NA; v_call: TRBV19; cdr3_aa: CATSLPAGGNTGELFF; cdr3_nt: TGTGCCACCTCCCTTCCGGCGGGCGGAAACACCGGGGAGCTGTTTTTT
j_call: TRBJ1-1; d_call: TRBD1; clone_size: NA; v_call: TRBV6-6; cdr3_aa: CASSLDRGSTEAFF; cdr3_nt: TGTGCCAGCAGTTTGGACAGGGGGAGCACTGAAGCTTTCTTT
j_call: TRBJ1-6; d_call: NA; clone_size: NA; v_call: TRBV29-1; cdr3_aa: CSVGGGTRRKDNSPLHF; cdr3_nt: TGCAGCGTCGGTGGGGGGACGCGTCGGAAGGACAATTCACCCCTCCACTTT
j_call: TRBJ1-5; d_call: NA; clone_size: NA; v_call: TRBV2; cdr3_aa: CASTQGNSNQPQHF; cdr3_nt: TGTGCCAGCACCCAAGGGAATAGCAATCAGCCCCAGCATTTT
j_call: TRBJ2-1; d_call: NA; clone_size: NA; v_call: TRBV18; cdr3_aa: CASSQGGLGNEQFF; cdr3_nt: TGTGCCAGCTCGCAGGGGGGGCTGGGTAATGAGCAGTTCTTC
j_call: TRBJ2-6; d_call: TRBD1; clone_size: NA; v_call: TRBV4-3; cdr3_aa: CASSREGQGTFLTF; cdr3_nt: TGCGCCAGCAGCCGCGAGGGACAGGGTACCTTCCTGACTTTC
j_call: TRBJ2-2; d_call: NA; clone_size: NA; v_call: TRBV2; cdr3_aa: CASSPQTGELFF; cdr3_nt: TGTGCCAGCAGTCCCCAAACCGGGGAGCTGTTTTTT
j_call: TRBJ1-4; d_call: NA; clone_size: once; v_call: TRBV28; cdr3_aa: CASSLLNEKLFF; cdr3_nt: TGTGCCAGCAGTTTATTAAATGAAAAACTGTTTTTT
j_call: TRBJ1-2; d_call: NA; clone_size: NA; v_call: TRBV28; cdr3_aa: CASNPLVPNYGYTF; cdr3_nt: TGTGCCAGCAACCCCCTAGTCCCTAACTATGGCTACACCTTC
j_call: TRBJ1-1; d_call: NA; clone_size: NA; v_call: TRBV7-9; cdr3_aa: CASSLGQGTSDTEAFF; cdr3_nt: TGTGCCAGCAGCTTAGGTCAGGGGACGTCGGACACTGAAGCTTTCTTT
j_call: TRBJ1-1; d_call: NA; clone_size: NA; v_call: TRBV6-5; cdr3_aa: CASSSHSIIWAEAFF; cdr3_nt: TGTGCCAGCAGTTCCCACTCGATTATATGGGCTGAAGCTTTCTTT
j_call: TRBJ1-1; d_call: TRBD1; clone_size: NA; v_call: TRBV5-1; cdr3_aa: CASSPRTGGPNTEAFF; cdr3_nt: TGCGCCAGCAGCCCTAGGACAGGGGGCCCGAACACTGAAGCTTTCTTT
j_call: TRBJ2-2; d_call: TRBD1; clone_size: NA; v_call: TRBV28; cdr3_aa: CASSIRGRGTGELFF; cdr3_nt: TGTGCCAGCAGTATCAGGGGGCGCGGCACCGGGGAGCTGTTTTTT
j_call: TRBJ2-3; d_call: TRBD1; clone_size: NA; v_call: TRBV29-1; cdr3_aa: CSAGQGTDTQYF; cdr3_nt: TGCAGCGCCGGACAGGGCACAGATACGCAGTATTTT
j_call: TRBJ2-3; d_call: NA; clone_size: NA; v_call: TRBV5-1; cdr3_aa: CASSFLVADTQYF; cdr3_nt: TGCGCCAGCAGCTTCCTAGTAGCAGATACGCAGTATTTT
j_call: TRBJ2-7; d_call: TRBD1; clone_size: NA; v_call: TRBV19; cdr3_aa: CASSTTGGSYEQYF; cdr3_nt: TGTGCCAGTAGTACGACAGGGGGCTCCTACGAGCAGTACTTC
j_call: TRBJ2-7; d_call: NA; clone_size: NA; v_call: TRBV28; cdr3_aa: CASSLETALYYEQYF; cdr3_nt: TGTGCCAGCAGTTTAGAGACAGCCCTATACTACGAGCAGTACTTC
j_call: TRBJ2-3; d_call: NA; clone_size: once; v_call: TRBV27; cdr3_aa: CASTPFRQGGDTQYF; cdr3_nt: TGTGCCAGCACCCCCTTTCGGCAGGGGGGTGATACGCAGTATTTT
j_call: TRBJ1-1; d_call: NA; clone_size: few; v_call: TRBV11-3; cdr3_aa: CASSLGDGEAFF; cdr3_nt: TGTGCCAGCAGCTTAGGGGACGGTGAAGCTTTCTTT
j_call: TRBJ2-2; d_call: TRBD1; clone_size: NA; v_call: TRBV19; cdr3_aa: CASCERDRGYTGELFF; cdr3_nt: TGTGCCAGTTGTGAGCGGGACAGGGGATACACCGGGGAGCTGTTTTTT
j_call: TRBJ2-3; d_call: NA; clone_size: once; v_call: TRBV28; cdr3_aa: CASSFRRGTQYF; cdr3_nt: TGTGCCAGCAGTTTTAGAAGAGGTACGCAGTATTTT
j_call: TRBJ2-1; d_call: NA; clone_size: NA; v_call: TRBV29-1; cdr3_aa: CSVIGTSSSYNEQFF; cdr3_nt: TGCAGCGTCATAGGGACTTCAAGCTCCTACAATGAGCAGTTCTTC
j_call: TRBJ1-4; d_call: NA; clone_size: NA; v_call: TRBV5-1; cdr3_aa: CASSSGQGDEKLFF; cdr3_nt: TGCGCCAGCAGCTCTGGGCAGGGCGATGAAAAACTGTTTTTT
j_call: TRBJ2-7; d_call: NA; clone_size: NA; v_call: TRBV10-3; cdr3_aa: CAISPTGEYEQYF; cdr3_nt: TGTGCCATCAGCCCGACTGGGGAATACGAGCAGTACTTC